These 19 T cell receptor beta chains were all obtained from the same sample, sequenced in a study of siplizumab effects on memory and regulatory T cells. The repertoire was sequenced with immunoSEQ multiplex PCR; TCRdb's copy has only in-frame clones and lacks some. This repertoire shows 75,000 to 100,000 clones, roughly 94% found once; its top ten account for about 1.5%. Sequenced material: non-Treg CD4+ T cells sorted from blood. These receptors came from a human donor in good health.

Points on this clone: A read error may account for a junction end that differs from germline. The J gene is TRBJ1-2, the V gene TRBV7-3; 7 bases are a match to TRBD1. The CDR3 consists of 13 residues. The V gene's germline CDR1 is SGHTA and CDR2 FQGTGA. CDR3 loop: CTSSLGGLDGYTF. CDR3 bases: TGTACCAGCAGCTTAGGGGGCCTCGATGGCTACACCTTC.

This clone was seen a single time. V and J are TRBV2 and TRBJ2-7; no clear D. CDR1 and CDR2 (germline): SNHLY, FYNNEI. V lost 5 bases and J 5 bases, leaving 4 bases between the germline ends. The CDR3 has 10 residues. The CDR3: CASSLHEQYF. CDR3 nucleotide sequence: TGTGCCAGCAGTCTCCACGAGCAGTACTTC.

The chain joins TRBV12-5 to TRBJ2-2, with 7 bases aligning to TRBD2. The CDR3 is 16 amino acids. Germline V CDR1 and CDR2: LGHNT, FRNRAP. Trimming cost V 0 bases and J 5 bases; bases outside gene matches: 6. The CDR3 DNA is TGTGCTAGTGGTTTGGTCAGCGGGATCTCTACCGGGGAGCTGTTTTTT. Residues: CASGLVSGISTGELFF.

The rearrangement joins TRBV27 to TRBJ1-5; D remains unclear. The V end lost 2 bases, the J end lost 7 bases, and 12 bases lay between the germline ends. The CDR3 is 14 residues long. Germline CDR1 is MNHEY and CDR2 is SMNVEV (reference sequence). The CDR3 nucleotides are TGTGCCAGCAGTTTAAGCCCAGTTATACAGCCCCAGCATTTT. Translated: CASSLSPVIQPQHF.

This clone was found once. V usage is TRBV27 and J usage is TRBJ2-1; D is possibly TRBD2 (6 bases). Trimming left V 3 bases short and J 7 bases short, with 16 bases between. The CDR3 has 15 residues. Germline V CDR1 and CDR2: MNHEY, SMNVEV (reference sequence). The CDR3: CASSFGRAKGNEQFF. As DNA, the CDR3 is TGTGCCAGCAGTTTCGGGAGAGCGAAGGGGAATGAGCAGTTCTTC.

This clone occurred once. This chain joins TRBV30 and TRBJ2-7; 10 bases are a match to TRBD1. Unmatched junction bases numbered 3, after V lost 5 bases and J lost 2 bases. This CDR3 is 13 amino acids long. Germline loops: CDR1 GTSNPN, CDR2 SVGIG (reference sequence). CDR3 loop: CAWGQGDTYEQYF. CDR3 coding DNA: TGTGCCTGGGGACAGGGGGACACCTACGAGCAGTACTTC.

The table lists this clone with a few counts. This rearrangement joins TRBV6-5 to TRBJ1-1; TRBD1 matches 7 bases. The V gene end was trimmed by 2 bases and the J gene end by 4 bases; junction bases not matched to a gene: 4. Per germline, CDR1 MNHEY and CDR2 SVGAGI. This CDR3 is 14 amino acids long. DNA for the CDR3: TGTGCCAGCAGTTACCCAGGGGGATCCACTGAAGCTTTCTTT. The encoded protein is CASSYPGGSTEAFF.

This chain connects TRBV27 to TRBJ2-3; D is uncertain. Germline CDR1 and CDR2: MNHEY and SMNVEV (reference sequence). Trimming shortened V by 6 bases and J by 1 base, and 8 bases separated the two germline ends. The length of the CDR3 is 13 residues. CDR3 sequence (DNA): TGTGCCAGCAGCAATCGCCGCACAGATACGCAGTATTTT. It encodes CASSNRRTDTQYF.

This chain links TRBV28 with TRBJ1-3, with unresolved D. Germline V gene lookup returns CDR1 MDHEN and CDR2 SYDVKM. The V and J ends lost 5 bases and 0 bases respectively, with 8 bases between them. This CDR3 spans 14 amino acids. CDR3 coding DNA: TGTGCCAGCAGTACAGTACACTCTGGAAACACCATATATTTT. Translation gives CASSTVHSGNTIYF. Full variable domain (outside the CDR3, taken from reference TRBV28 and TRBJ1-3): DVKVTQSSRYLVKRTGEKVFLECVQDMDHENMFWYRQDPGLGLRLIYFSYDVKMKEKGDIPEGYSVSREKKERFSLILESASTNQTSMYLCASSTVHSGNTIYFGEGSWLTVV.

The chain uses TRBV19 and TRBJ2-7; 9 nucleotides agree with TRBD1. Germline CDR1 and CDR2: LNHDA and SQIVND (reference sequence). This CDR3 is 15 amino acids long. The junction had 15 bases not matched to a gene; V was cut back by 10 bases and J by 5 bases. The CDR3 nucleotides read TGTGCCACCTTGGAAGGGGGGACAGGGCGCAACGAGCAGTACTTC. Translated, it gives CATLEGGTGRNEQYF.

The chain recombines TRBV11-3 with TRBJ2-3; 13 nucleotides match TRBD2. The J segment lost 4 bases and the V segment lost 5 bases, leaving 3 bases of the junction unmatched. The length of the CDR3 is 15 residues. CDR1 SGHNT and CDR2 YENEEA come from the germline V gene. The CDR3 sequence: CASSPGTSGADTQYF. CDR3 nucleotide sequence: TGTGCCAGCAGCCCAGGGACTAGCGGGGCAGATACGCAGTATTTT.

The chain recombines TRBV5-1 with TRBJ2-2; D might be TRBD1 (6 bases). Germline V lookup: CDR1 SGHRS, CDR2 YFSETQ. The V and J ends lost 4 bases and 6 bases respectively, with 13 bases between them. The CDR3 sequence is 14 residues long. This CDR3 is CASSAGVSAGELFF. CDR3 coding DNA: TGCGCCAGCAGCGCAGGGGTAAGCGCCGGGGAGCTGTTTTTT. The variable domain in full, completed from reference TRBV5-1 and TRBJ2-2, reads KAGVTQTPRYLIKTRGQQVTLSCSPISGHRSVSWYQQTPGQGLQFLFEYFSETQRNKGNFPGRFSGRQFSNSRSEMNVSTLELGDSALYLCASSAGVSAGELFFGEGSRLTVL.

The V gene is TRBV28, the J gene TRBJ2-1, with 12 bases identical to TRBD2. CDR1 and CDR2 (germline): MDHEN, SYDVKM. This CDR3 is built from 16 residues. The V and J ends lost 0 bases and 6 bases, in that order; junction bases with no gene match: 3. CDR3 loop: CASSLWASGRGNEQFF. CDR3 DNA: TGTGCCAGCAGTTTATGGGCTAGCGGGAGGGGCAATGAGCAGTTCTTC.

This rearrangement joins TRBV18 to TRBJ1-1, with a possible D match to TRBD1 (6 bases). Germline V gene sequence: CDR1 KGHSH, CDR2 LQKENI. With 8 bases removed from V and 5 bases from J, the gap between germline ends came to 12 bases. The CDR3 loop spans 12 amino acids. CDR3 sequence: CASAKTGTEAFF. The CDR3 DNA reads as TGTGCCAGCGCCAAGACAGGAACTGAAGCTTTCTTT.

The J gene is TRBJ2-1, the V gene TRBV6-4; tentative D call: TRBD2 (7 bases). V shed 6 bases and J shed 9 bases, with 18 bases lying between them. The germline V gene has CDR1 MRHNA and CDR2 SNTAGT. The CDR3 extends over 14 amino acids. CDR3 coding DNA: TGTGCCAGCAGCCCGGGGGGCGCCTCGGGTGAGCAGTTCTTC. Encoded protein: CASSPGGASGEQFF.

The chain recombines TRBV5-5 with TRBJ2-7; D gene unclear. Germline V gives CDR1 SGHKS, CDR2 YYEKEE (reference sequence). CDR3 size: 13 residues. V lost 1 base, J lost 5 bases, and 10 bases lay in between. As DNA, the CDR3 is TGTGCCAGCAGCTTGTGGTTAGCCCACGAGCAGTACTTC. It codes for CASSLWLAHEQYF.

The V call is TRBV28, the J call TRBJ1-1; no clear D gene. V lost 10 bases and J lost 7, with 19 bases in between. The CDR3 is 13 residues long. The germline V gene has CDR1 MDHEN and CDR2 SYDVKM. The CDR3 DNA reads TGTGCCACCACTCCTGCACCTGCCTTTGAAGCTTTCTTT. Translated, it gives CATTPAPAFEAFF.

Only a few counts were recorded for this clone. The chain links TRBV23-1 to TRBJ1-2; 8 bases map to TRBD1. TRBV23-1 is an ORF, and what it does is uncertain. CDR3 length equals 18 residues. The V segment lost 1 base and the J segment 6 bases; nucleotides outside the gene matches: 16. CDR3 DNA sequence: TGCGCCAGCAGTCAATGGATCCCGGACAGGGAAGTGTCAGATGGCTACACCTTC. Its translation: CASSQWIPDREVSDGYTF.

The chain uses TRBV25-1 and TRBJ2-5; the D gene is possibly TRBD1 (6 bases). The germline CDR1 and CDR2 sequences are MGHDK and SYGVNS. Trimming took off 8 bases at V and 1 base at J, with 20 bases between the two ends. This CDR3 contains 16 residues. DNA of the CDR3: TGTGCCAGCGGTCTTGGGGGCGTTTTTGTCCAAGAGACCCAGTACTTC. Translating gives CASGLGGVFVQETQYF.